A single sample gave rise to the 14 T cell receptor beta chains below, sequenced in a study of T-cell reconstitution after alpha-beta-depleted transplantation in children. Researchers prepared the TCRbeta library using unique molecular identifiers, the study reports. TCRdb used MiXCR to reprocess the PCR reads, holding one entry per CDR3 protein. The sample comprises fewer than 550,000 distinct CDR3 sequences, approximately 10% of which are singletons, and 12% to 15% rests with the top ten. Sample: PBMCs, mostly from graft donor cells, taken 180 days after TCRalphabeta/CD19-depleted stem cell transplant. The receptors stem from a female patient aged 2 to 10 who had a stem cell transplant for aplastic anemia, so the T cells may come from the graft donor.

This clonotype appeared many times. The rearrangement uses TRBV12-3 or TRBV12-4 and TRBJ2-7; D remains unclear. The length of the CDR3 is 12 residues. Trimming shortened V by 3 bases and J by 4 bases, and 7 bases separated the two germline ends. CDR3 coding DNA: TGTGCCAGCAGTTTCTCTTTTTACGAGCAGTACTTC. Translating gives CASSFSFYEQYF.

The genes are TRBV29-1 and TRBJ2-3, with 15 bases identical to TRBD2. Germline CDR1 and CDR2: SQVTM and ANQGSEA. Germline trimming cut 7 bases from V and 1 base from J; bases unmatched to any gene: 3. This CDR3 region has 15 residues. As DNA, the CDR3 is TGCAGCGCCGGACTAGCGGGAGGGGGCACAGATACGCAGTATTTT. Translation: CSAGLAGGGTDTQYF.

The V gene is TRBV2, the J gene TRBJ2-7; TRBD2 is a possible D gene (6 bases). In germline, CDR1 is SNHLY, CDR2 FYNNEI. V was trimmed by 6 bases and J by 3 bases, leaving 12 bases between them. The CDR3 contains 13 residues. The CDR3, as DNA: TGTGCCAGCAGCTTGGGACTTAGCTACGAGCAGTACGTC. Translation gives CASSLGLSYEQYV.

The table lists this clonotype with a few counts. The chain employs TRBV27 and TRBJ2-7; 7 positions agree with TRBD1. Germline CDR1 and CDR2: MNHEY and SMNVEV (reference sequence). After removal of 5 bases from V and 2 bases from J, the junction contained 9 bases not matched to a gene. This CDR3 contains 15 residues. The CDR3 bases are TGTGCCAGCAGTATGACAGGGCTGGGCGCCTACGAGCAGTACTTC. Amino acid sequence: CASSMTGLGAYEQYF.

This clonotype was picked up a small number of times. The chain employs TRBV5-1 and TRBJ1-3; no reliable D call. The CDR3 has 11 amino acids. The germline V and J ends were trimmed by 6 bases and 4 bases, with 5 bases remaining between them. The germline gives CDR1 SGHRS, CDR2 YFSETQ. The CDR3, as DNA: TGCGCCAGCACGGAGGGAAACACCATATATTTT. It codes for CASTEGNTIYF. The variable domain in full, completed from reference TRBV5-1 and TRBJ1-3, reads KAGVTQTPRYLIKTRGQQVTLSCSPISGHRSVSWYQQTPGQGLQFLFEYFSETQRNKGNFPGRFSGRQFSNSRSEMNVSTLELGDSALYLCASTEGNTIYFGEGSWLTVV.

The chain links TRBV2 to TRBJ2-1, with 9 nucleotides matching TRBD2. The CDR3 spans 15 residues. The germline gives CDR1 SNHLY, CDR2 FYNNEI. The ends lost 1 base at V and 4 bases at J; junction bases unmatched: 2. The CDR3 spells CASSEETSGYNEQFF. CDR3 nucleotides: TGTGCCAGCAGTGAAGAGACTAGCGGATACAATGAGCAGTTCTTC.

V and J are TRBV6-2 or TRBV6-3 and TRBJ2-2; 8 bases are shared with TRBD2. Germline CDR1 and CDR2: MNHEY and SVGEGT. V was pared by 2 bases and J by 5 bases, with 10 bases of the junction left unmatched. CDR3 length: 17 amino acids. The CDR3 nucleotides are TGTGCCAGCAGTTACCCTAGCGGGTCTTTCTGGACCGGGGAGCTGTTTTTT. This encodes CASSYPSGSFWTGELFF.

This clonotype showed up just a few times. The J gene is TRBJ1-1, the V gene TRBV18; unclear D gene. The CDR3 contains 12 residues. Per germline, CDR1 KGHSH and CDR2 LQKENI. Trimming shortened V by 6 bases and J by 5 bases, and 10 bases separated the two germline ends. The CDR3: CASSPDGTEAFF. DNA of the CDR3: TGTGCCAGCTCGCCAGACGGGACTGAAGCTTTCTTT.

The CDR3 spells CASSLAAQTSGEQFF. The CDR3 bases are TGCGCCAGCAGCTTGGCCGCGCAGACTAGCGGTGAGCAGTTCTTC. The J gene is TRBJ2-1, the V gene TRBV5-1; 9 bases are a match to TRBD2. Looked up from germline, CDR1 is SGHRS and CDR2 is YFSETQ. The ends lost 0 bases at V and 9 bases at J; junction bases unmatched: 7. The CDR3 is made up of 15 amino acids.

This clonotype was observed many times. V usage is TRBV20-1 and J usage is TRBJ2-5; the D gene is possibly TRBD1 (5 bases). Per germline, CDR1 DFQATT and CDR2 SNEGSKA (reference sequence). The ends were cut back, 1 base at V and 2 bases at J, with 11 bases in the middle. The CDR3 runs 14 residues. This chain's CDR3 is CSARVAGRQETQYF. DNA of the CDR3: TGCAGTGCTAGAGTCGCAGGGCGGCAAGAGACCCAGTACTTC.

This clonotype was recorded many times. The V gene is TRBV5-6, the J gene TRBJ2-7; D possibly corresponds to TRBD1 (7 bases). The CDR3 is 16 residues long. Germline V lookup: CDR1 SGHDT, CDR2 YYEEEE. V gave up 2 bases and J gave up 0 bases, with 15 bases separating them. CDR3 in amino acids: CASSFLGGQSSYEQYF. DNA for the CDR3: TGTGCCAGCAGCTTCCTGGGGGGACAGAGCTCCTACGAGCAGTACTTC.

This clonotype was detected ten times or more. The chain carries TRBV14 and TRBJ1-6; weak D call: TRBD1 (6 bases). The length of the CDR3 is 14 residues. V shed 1 base and J shed 10 bases, with 11 bases lying between them. Germline V gene sequence: CDR1 SGHDN, CDR2 FVKESK. CDR3 in amino acids: CASSQVRGASPLHF. CDR3 DNA sequence: TGTGCCAGCAGCCAAGTTCGGGGGGCCTCACCCCTCCACTTT.

The chain links TRBV11-1 to TRBJ2-3, with 10 bases identical to TRBD2. The CDR3 is made up of 15 amino acids. V lost 6 bases to trimming and J lost 5 bases; unmatched junction nucleotides: 8. Germline-derived CDR1 and CDR2 are SGHAT and FQDESV (reference sequence). CDR3 sequence reads: CASRASGSRGDTQYF. CDR3 sequence (DNA): TGTGCCAGCAGAGCTAGCGGGAGCAGGGGAGATACGCAGTATTTT. Based on the CDR3 plus reference TRBV11-1 and TRBJ2-3, the full variable domain is EAEVAQSPRYKITEKSQAVAFWCDPISGHATLYWYRQILGQGPELLVQFQDESVVDDSQLPKDRFSAERLKGVDSTLKIQPAELGDSAMYLCASRASGSRGDTQYFGPGTRLTVL.

The gene calls are TRBV29-1 and TRBJ2-7, with 10 bases matching TRBD1. The J segment lost 1 base and the V segment lost 3 bases, leaving 18 bases of the junction unmatched. Per germline, CDR1 SQVTM and CDR2 ANQGSEA. This CDR3 spans 19 amino acids. CDR3 loop: CSVEVGLTGGSPTSYEQYF. The CDR3 nucleotides are TGCAGCGTTGAGGTGGGCCTGACAGGGGGCTCCCCCACGTCCTACGAGCAGTACTTC.